This record covers a single T cell receptor (beta chain). The record originates from a study of blood T cell repertoires in COVID-19. About the research overall: Collection of acute and convalescent COVID-19 samples took place in the United States, Italy and Spain. In each case, the material was cDNA or gDNA derived from T cells, B-cell-depleted T cells, or PBMCs.

The CDR3 consists of 15 residues. V was trimmed by 3 bases and J by 0 bases, leaving 8 bases between them. CDR1 and CDR2 (germline): LNHDA, SQIVND (reference sequence). Study processing details: Amplification of reference gene primers provided the estimated nucleated cell counts. Clones were sequenced by immunoSEQ multiplex PCR, and TCRdb holds only the in-frame ones, with some missing. V and J calls plus clone size are reproduced from that table; the DNA served to infer D and trimming. The table includes over 110,000 clones, around 80% detected once. Sequencing input: peripheral blood. The receptor was derived from a man at least 80 years old with acute or convalescent COVID-19. The chain uses TRBV19 and TRBJ2-2, with D unresolved. This CDR3 is CASSMAGSNTGELFF. The CDR3 DNA sequence: TGTGCCAGTAGTATGGCCGGGTCGAACACCGGGGAGCTGTTTTTT. Full variable domain (missing parts from reference TRBV19 and TRBJ2-2): DGGITQSPKYLFRKEGQNVTLSCEQNLNHDAMYWYRQDPGQGLRLIYYSQIVNDFQKGDIAEGYSVSREKKESFPLTVTSAQKNPTAFYLCASSMAGSNTGELFFGEGSRLTVL.